This is a list of T cell receptor beta chains from one sample in a study of blood T cell repertoires in COVID-19. The repertoire was sequenced with immunoSEQ multiplex PCR; TCRdb's copy has only in-frame clones and lacks some. The sample yields under 300,000 clones, 70% to 90% seen once. The sample was peripheral blood. These receptors originate from a woman in her 70s with active or convalescent COVID-19. Both conserved end residues are part of each CDR3. Fields, in order: V gene, clone size, J gene, D gene, CDR3 protein, CDR3 DNA. The D gene is left open where the match is weak. Clone size is shown for a subset of rows, as once, few, many or a class of expanded clone.

>TRBV19|NA|TRBJ1-3|NA
CASSIPTGYGNTIYF
TGTGCCAGTAGTATCCCGACGGGGTACGGAAACACCATATATTTT
>TRBV15|NA|TRBJ2-1|NA
CATSRDIDNEQFF
TGTGCCACCAGCAGGGACATAGACAATGAGCAGTTCTTC
>TRBV5-1|NA|TRBJ2-3|NA
CASSPQPQGTDTQYF
TGCGCCAGCAGTCCCCAACCACAGGGAACAGATACGCAGTATTTT
>TRBV12-5|NA|TRBJ1-2|TRBD1
CASGQLTGTGFSYGYTF
TGTGCTAGTGGCCAACTCACCGGGACAGGGTTTTCCTATGGCTACACCTTC
>TRBV5-1|few|TRBJ1-1|TRBD1
CASSLDRGYTEAFF
TGCGCCAGCAGCTTGGACAGGGGGTACACTGAAGCTTTCTTT
>TRBV2|NA|TRBJ1-2|NA
CASSEAAYGYTF
TGTGCCAGCAGTGAAGCGGCCTATGGCTACACCTTC
>TRBV6-5|NA|TRBJ2-7|TRBD1
CASSYSGTGKYEQYF
TGTGCCAGCAGTTACTCCGGGACAGGGAAGTACGAGCAGTACTTC
>TRBV11-2|few|TRBJ1-1|TRBD1
CASSTEIPGQGEFSTEAFF
TGTGCCAGCAGCACTGAAATCCCGGGACAGGGGGAATTTTCCACTGAAGCTTTCTTT
>TRBV11-2|NA|TRBJ1-2|NA
CASSHEQGVGYTF
TGTGCCAGCAGCCACGAACAGGGTGTAGGCTACACCTTC
>TRBV5-4|NA|TRBJ1-2|NA
CASSLTGPHYGYTF
TGTGCCAGCAGCCTGACAGGACCACACTATGGCTACACCTTC
>TRBV4-1|NA|TRBJ2-5|TRBD1
CASSQLAGGRETQYF
TGCGCCAGCAGCCAATTGGCAGGGGGTCGTGAGACCCAGTACTTC
>TRBV19|NA|TRBJ1-3|NA
CASSFGISHTIYF
TGTGCCAGTAGTTTCGGGATATCCCACACCATATATTTT
>TRBV6-6|NA|TRBJ2-1|NA
CASSYVGVDNEQFF
TGTGCCAGCAGTTACGTAGGGGTAGACAATGAGCAGTTCTTC
>TRBV28|few|TRBJ2-1|TRBD2
CASTHGGARGNEQFF
TGTGCCAGCACTCACGGGGGGGCCCGTGGCAATGAGCAGTTCTTC
>TRBV12-5|NA|TRBJ2-2|NA
CASGLSPNTGELFF
TGTGCTAGTGGTTTAAGCCCGAACACCGGGGAGCTGTTTTTT
>TRBV6-6|NA|TRBJ2-7|NA
CASSYVDEQYF
TGTGCCAGCAGTTACGTCGACGAGCAGTACTTC
>TRBV29-1|NA|TRBJ1-1|TRBD1
CSVEASGTGYTEAFF
TGCAGCGTTGAAGCTTCCGGGACAGGCTACACTGAAGCTTTCTTT
>TRBV5-5|NA|TRBJ2-3|TRBD2
CASSRGLAVASDTQYF
TGTGCCAGCAGCCGCGGACTAGCGGTCGCTTCAGATACGCAGTATTTT
>TRBV2|NA|TRBJ2-2|NA
CASGSGPGELFF
TGTGCCAGCGGAAGCGGTCCCGGGGAGCTGTTTTTT
>TRBV5-6|once|TRBJ2-3|TRBD2
CASSWGTRDTQYF
TGTGCCAGCAGCTGGGGGACTAGGGATACGCAGTATTTT
>TRBV19|NA|TRBJ1-5|TRBD1
CASSGGTGGAGPQHF
TGTGCCAGTAGTGGGGGGACAGGGGGCGCCGGGCCCCAGCATTTT
>TRBV5-1|NA|TRBJ2-1|NA
CASSLDSPLVF
TGCGCCAGCAGCTTGGATAGCCCTTTGGTCTTC
>TRBV29-1|NA|TRBJ2-6|TRBD1
CSVVGQTGYRGANVLTF
TGCAGCGTAGTGGGACAGACTGGCTATCGGGGGGCCAACGTCCTGACTTTC
>TRBV12-5|NA|TRBJ1-6|NA
CASGQQGVGSPLHF
TGTGCTAGTGGCCAACAGGGAGTAGGGTCACCCCTCCACTTT